The count of the clone carrying this T cell receptor beta chain is one. The antigen remains unidentified. Repertoires were generated with immunoSEQ multiplex PCR, while TCRdb's copy carries only in-frame clones and drops some. The sample lists 95,000 to 150,000 clones, roughly 93% occurring once. CDR3 length: 14 residues. With 2 bases removed from V and 4 bases from J, the gap between germline ends came to 9 bases. In germline, CDR1 is LNHDA, CDR2 SQIVND (reference sequence). The data were obtained in a study of T cell responses to AZD1222 COVID-19 vaccine. Study findings and constraints: CD4 TCRs covered the whole spike, strongest at regions 160-218 and 743-854. Following two doses of AZD1222, Spike-specific TCR breadth and depth rose. Repertoires were sampled only after the peak T cell response.

Sequencing was performed on peripheral blood, taken on day 0 of AZD1222 vaccination. This TCR derives from an adult in good health. The chain combines TRBV19 with TRBJ2-1; D unclear. The CDR3 here is CASSISTSYNEQFF. Written as DNA, the CDR3 is TGTGCCAGTAGTATAAGTACATCGTACAATGAGCAGTTCTTC.